This T cell receptor beta chain was sequenced during a study of blood T cell repertoires in COVID-19. Study-wide background: The United States, Italy and Spain supplied acute and convalescent COVID-19 samples.

Authors' analysis steps: Amplification of reference gene primers provided the estimated nucleated cell counts. Sequencing was performed with immunoSEQ multiplex PCR; in TCRdb, only in-frame clones are kept and a portion is missing. The DNA was the basis for D and trimming; V, J and clone size are from that table. The sample contains 150,000 to 200,000 clones, about 85% of which appear only once. CDR3 length: 15 residues. Germline CDR1 SNHLY, CDR2 FYNNEI. V lost 6 bases, J lost 1 base, and 8 bases stayed unmatched. This chain uses TRBV2 with TRBJ1-2; 7 bases map to TRBD1. The sample comprised peripheral blood. The receptor comes from a woman older than 75 in a cohort sampled during active or convalescent COVID-19. The CDR3 sequence: CASRGTVWGNYGYTF. The CDR3 DNA reads as TGTGCCAGCAGGGGGACAGTGTGGGGTAACTATGGCTACACCTTC.